One T cell receptor beta chain is described in this entry. For the second PCR, which ran for about 7 to 11 cycles, a sample-barcoded 5' primer and a J-beta primer mix were used. TCRdb reanalysed the 5' RACE reads using MiXCR and keeps one entry per CDR3 protein. The table lists around 1,000,000 distinct CDR3 sequences, under 40% of them singletons. These data belong to a study of blood T cells in healthy people across ages. CDR3 length: 9 amino acids. V was cut by 6 bases and J by 12 bases, with 12 bases left in between. Germline V gene lookup returns CDR1 DFQATT and CDR2 SNEGSKA (reference sequence).

Sample: blood. This clonotype was obtained from a man aged 18 to 35 in good health. The V gene is TRBV20-1, the J gene TRBJ2-7, with a possible D match to TRBD1 (6 bases). CDR3 DNA sequence: TGCAGTGCACCGGGACAAGCGTACTTC. Translation: CSAPGQAYF.